What follows describes a single T cell receptor (beta chain). Its antigen remains unidentified. A much more abundant neighbour one base away suggests this may be a read error. This record comes from a study of post-analysis software for immune sequencing data. Built from TCR beta cDNA, the libraries had unique molecular identifiers in them. TCRdb ran MiXCR on the PCR reads and lists one entry per CDR3 protein. The sample has approximately 180,000 distinct CDR3 sequences; around 28% are singletons. Study-wide results and caveats: Higher frequency in patients than in controls was seen for roughly five TRBV segments, with TRBV5-6, TRBV5-1 and TRBV20-1 among them.

With V trimmed by 8 bases and J by 8 bases, 8 bases remained unmatched. The germline V gene has CDR1 DFQATT and CDR2 SNEGSKA (reference sequence). The CDR3 totals 11 residues. This chain joins TRBV20-1 and TRBJ1-2; 7 bases match TRBD1. Sequences were obtained from blood. The receptor comes from a girl between 5 and 17 years old with multiple sclerosis. The CDR3 coding sequence is TGCAGTACTAAACAGGGGTGGGGCTACACCTTC. It encodes CSTKQGWGYTF.